A selection of T cell receptor beta chains follows, all from one sample in a study of blood T cell repertoires in COVID-19. Generated by immunoSEQ multiplex PCR, the TCRdb table keeps only in-frame clones and is missing some. The table shows approximately 110,000 clones, with 80% to 90% occurring only once. Sequenced input: peripheral blood. The receptors were gathered from a woman between 45 and 60 years old with active or convalescent COVID-19. The CDR3 runs from the conserved cysteine through the conserved F or W. The order of the fields is D gene, clone size, V gene, J gene, CDR3 protein, CDR3 DNA. D genes are given only for firm matches. Part of the rows lack a size; the others show once, few, many or a class for expanded clones.

NA	once	TRBV4-3	TRBJ2-7	CASSQSRSYEQYF	TGCGCCAGCAGCCAATCGCGCTCCTACGAGCAGTACTTC
TRBD1	NA	TRBV7-9	TRBJ1-6	CASSQGALYSPLHF	TGTGCCAGCAGCCAGGGGGCTTTGTATTCACCCCTCCACTTT
TRBD1	NA	TRBV6-5	TRBJ2-3	CASSYSGTGTDTQYF	TGTGCCAGCAGTTACTCGGGGACAGGCACAGATACGCAGTATTTT
TRBD1	NA	TRBV27	TRBJ2-7	CASSPQGQGGYEQYF	TGTGCCAGCAGTCCCCAAGGACAGGGTGGGTACGAGCAGTACTTC
TRBD2	NA	TRBV7-2	TRBJ2-1	CASSILAGAGFF	TGTGCCAGCAGCATTTTAGCGGGAGCTGGGTTCTTC
TRBD1	once	TRBV11-2	TRBJ2-1	CASSPQGAYNEQFF	TGTGCCAGCAGCCCGCAGGGGGCGTACAATGAGCAGTTCTTC
TRBD2	NA	TRBV7-9	TRBJ2-1	CASSPGGRNNEQFF	TGTGCCAGCAGCCCGGGGGGGCGAAACAATGAGCAGTTCTTC
NA	NA	TRBV9	TRBJ1-2	CASSVEGSYGYTF	TGTGCCAGCAGCGTAGAAGGGAGTTATGGCTACACCTTC
NA	NA	TRBV11-2	TRBJ2-5	CASSSFDSQETQYF	TGTGCCAGCAGCTCCTTCGACAGCCAAGAGACCCAGTACTTC
NA	NA	TRBV18	TRBJ2-7	CASSPSNEQYF	TGTGCCAGCTCACCTAGTAACGAGCAGTACTTC
NA	NA	TRBV7-2	TRBJ2-3	CASSLAGRSTDTQYF	TGTGCCAGCAGCTTAGCGGGCCGGAGCACAGATACGCAGTATTTT
NA	once	TRBV21-1	TRBJ2-7	CASSRVGGTSGSGRQGF	TGTGCCAGCAGCCGAGTCGGAGGAACTAGCGGGAGCGGGAGGCAGGGCTTC
NA	NA	TRBV5-5	TRBJ2-1	CASSLASGEIRDEQFF	TGTGCCAGCAGCTTGGCTTCAGGGGAAATTAGGGATGAGCAGTTCTTC
NA	NA	TRBV30	TRBJ2-7	CAWSSGYEQYF	TGTGCCTGGAGTTCGGGCTACGAGCAGTACTTC
TRBD2	NA	TRBV3-1/TRBV3-2	TRBJ2-1	CASSQDGVAGVFF	TGTGCCAGCAGCCAAGATGGAGTAGCGGGAGTGTTCTTC
NA	NA	TRBV12-3/TRBV12-4	TRBJ1-5	CASSFRDNQPQHF	TGTGCCAGCAGTTTCAGGGACAATCAGCCCCAGCATTTT
TRBD2	few	TRBV5-1	TRBJ2-1	CASSLATSGTSSYNEQFF	TGCGCCAGCAGCTTGGCCACTAGCGGGACGAGCTCCTACAATGAGCAGTTCTTC
TRBD1	NA	TRBV7-2	TRBJ2-7	CASSLVQGGSYEQYF	TGTGCCAGCAGCTTAGTACAGGGGGGATCCTACGAGCAGTACTTC
NA	NA	TRBV27	TRBJ2-3	CASSLFSGGGSDTQYF	TGTGCCAGCAGTTTATTCTCGGGGGGCGGCTCTGATACGCAGTATTTT
NA	NA	TRBV7-9	TRBJ1-1	CASSLGQHTEAFF	TGTGCCAGCAGCTTAGGACAGCACACTGAAGCTTTCTTT
TRBD2	once	TRBV11-3	TRBJ2-1	CASSLDPSGSTGEQFF	TGTGCCAGCAGCTTAGATCCGAGCGGGAGTACCGGTGAGCAGTTCTTC
TRBD1	NA	TRBV28	TRBJ2-5	CATHFRDRRQETQYF	TGTGCCACTCATTTCCGGGACAGAAGACAAGAGACCCAGTACTTC
NA	NA	TRBV12-3/TRBV12-4	TRBJ1-4	CASSGLKGEKLFF	TGTGCCAGCAGTGGACTGAAGGGTGAAAAACTGTTTTTT
TRBD1	NA	TRBV18	TRBJ2-2	CASSRDRADTGELFF	TGTGCCAGCTCCCGTGACAGGGCTGACACCGGGGAGCTGTTTTTT
TRBD1	NA	TRBV30	TRBJ2-7	CAWSLNRGREQYF	TGTGCCTGGAGTCTTAACAGGGGGCGCGAGCAGTACTTC
TRBD1	NA	TRBV9	TRBJ1-2	CASTGDRGGYGYTF	TGTGCCAGCACCGGGGACAGGGGTGGATATGGCTACACCTTC